A single sample is the source of the 21 T cell receptor beta chains below, sequenced in a study of molecular identifiers for immune sequencing clone quantification. TCRdb independently ran MiXCR on the PCR reads; one entry per CDR3 protein. This sample yields nearly 650,000 distinct CDR3 sequences, of which around 25% are seen a single time; about 0.81% belongs to the top ten. Sequencing input: naive CD8+ T cells from blood, with Jurkat cell RNA spiked in. Documented subset: FACS-sorted CD8+CD4-CCR7+CD45RA+ naive T cells. The origin of the receptors is a human donor in good health. Some libraries in this study had Jurkat cell RNA spiked in.

A word on this clonotype: Being one base from a much bigger clone, this may be a read error. This sequence joins TRBV6-5 and TRBJ1-1, with D uncertain. Germline-derived CDR1 and CDR2 are MNHEY and SVGAGI. This CDR3 contains 14 residues. The CDR3 region is CACSPPLRRTEAFF. DNA for the CDR3: TGTGCCTGCAGTCCACCCCTTCGAAGGACTGAAGCTTTCTTT.

The chain links TRBV14 to TRBJ2-1; 9 nucleotides match TRBD2. The germline V gene has CDR1 SGHDN and CDR2 FVKESK. This CDR3 spans 16 amino acids. V was pared by 3 bases and J by 7 bases, with 10 bases of the junction left unmatched. The CDR3 nucleotides are TGTGCCAGCAGCCACTCTGTGCTAGCGGGATCGAATGAGCAGTTCTTC. Encoded protein: CASSHSVLAGSNEQFF.

On this clonotype itself: Mismatch with germline at one junction end may stem from a read error. The genes are TRBV7-6 and TRBJ2-5; D is perhaps TRBD2 (6 bases). This CDR3 has 16 amino acids. From germline, CDR1 is SGHVS and CDR2 FNYEAQ. The CDR3 nucleotides read TGTGCCAGCGCTTCAGTGGTAGCGGAGATAAAAGAGCCCCAGTACTTC. Its translation: CASASVVAEIKEPQYF.

In its sample, this clonotype was seen many times. This chain joins TRBV5-6 and TRBJ2-5, with 8 bases lining up with TRBD2. Germline V gene lookup returns CDR1 SGHDT and CDR2 YYEEEE. The V gene end was trimmed by 0 bases and the J gene end by 5 bases; junction bases not matched to a gene: 9. The CDR3 has 16 amino acids. CDR3 region: CASSLATGGPSETQYF. CDR3 DNA sequence: TGTGCCAGCAGCTTGGCAACGGGAGGGCCGAGCGAGACCCAGTACTTC.

To note about this clonotype: Being one base from a much bigger clone, this may be a read error. Likely a read error: the CDR3 ends without its conserved phenylalanine or tryptophan. The chain combines TRBV6-5 with TRBJ2-7, with no clear D. Germline CDR1 reads MNHEY; CDR2 reads SVGAGI. There are 14 residues in the CDR3. The V and J ends lost 5 bases and 0 bases respectively, with 11 bases between them. The chain's CDR3 is CASSAQVSSYEQYL. DNA for the CDR3: TGTGCCAGCAGTGCGCAAGTGAGCTCCTACGAGCAGTACCTC.

The chain combines TRBV27 with TRBJ1-3, with D tentatively TRBD1 (6 bases). Germline V gene data show CDR1 as MNHEY and CDR2 as SMNVEV (reference sequence). The CDR3 contains 17 residues. The germline V and J ends were trimmed by 4 bases and 4 bases, with 20 bases remaining between them. In nucleotides, the CDR3 is TGTGCCAGCAGTTCGAGCGTGGGGGGGCAAACGGGAAACACCATATATTTT. Amino acids: CASSSSVGGQTGNTIYF.

In this sample, this clonotype turned up many times. This chain links TRBV2 with TRBJ2-7; 7 bases agree with TRBD2. Trimming cost V 3 bases and J 3 bases; bases outside gene matches: 8. The CDR3 spans 15 residues. The germline V gene has CDR1 SNHLY and CDR2 FYNNEI. The CDR3 region has the DNA TGTGCCAGCAGTGAGAGGAGCGGGGCGAACTACGAGCAGTACTTC. Its protein is CASSERSGANYEQYF.

This sequence joins TRBV3-1 and TRBJ2-7, with 9 bases fitting TRBD1. The CDR3 contains 15 residues. Germline V gene data show CDR1 as LGHDT and CDR2 as YNNKEL (reference sequence). V was clipped by 4 bases and J by 5 bases; unmatched bases: 9. CDR3 nucleotides: TGTGCCAGCAGCCGAGCAGGGACAGGGCGGCACGAGCAGTACTTC. Translating it yields CASSRAGTGRHEQYF.

This clonotype was counted ten times or more. The V and J genes are TRBV6-5 and TRBJ2-1; 8 bases match TRBD1. V gave up 0 bases and J gave up 6 bases; unmatched junction bases: 13. The CDR3 runs to 18 residues. Germline V gene lookup returns CDR1 MNHEY and CDR2 SVGAGI. The CDR3 bases are TGTGCCAGCAGTTACTCGTCAGGGGGCTCCCCCTGGGGCAATGAGCAGTTCTTC. Translation gives CASSYSSGGSPWGNEQFF.

As to this clonotype: This may be a read error, as it is one base from a much larger clone. V is TRBV7-9 and J is TRBJ1-6; D is undetermined. Deletions cut 3 bases from V and 9 bases from J, with 15 bases between. CDR1 SEHNR and CDR2 FQNEAQ come from the germline V gene (reference sequence). This CDR3 comprises 15 residues. CDR3 region: CASSLVLQNSSPLHF. CDR3 DNA sequence: TGTGCCAGCAGCTTGGTACTACAGAATAGTTCACCCCTCCACTTT.

Comment on this clonotype: Since a much larger clone is just one base distant, this may be a read error. This chain uses TRBV7-9 with TRBJ2-2; D perhaps matches TRBD2 (5 bases). Germline loops: CDR1 SEHNR, CDR2 FQNEAQ (reference sequence). CDR3 size: 15 residues. The CDR3 loop reads CASSSPTANTGELIF. As DNA, the CDR3 is TGTGCCAGCAGCTCCCCAACGGCAAACACCGGGGAGCTGATTTTT.

This chain connects TRBV7-9 to TRBJ1-2, with TRBD1 matching 8 bases. The V gene end was trimmed by 3 bases and the J gene end by 7 bases; junction bases not matched to a gene: 10. This CDR3 has 15 residues. Germline loops: CDR1 SEHNR, CDR2 FQNEAQ (reference sequence). As DNA, the CDR3 is TGTGCCAGCAGCTTGTACAGGGGGGAAATCGGTGGCTACACCTTC. Residues: CASSLYRGEIGGYTF.

Turning to this clonotype: This clone may be a read error of a much larger clone one base away. The chain recombines TRBV7-8 with TRBJ1-4; D perhaps matches TRBD1 (5 bases). The CDR3 runs to 14 residues. CDR1 is SGHVS and CDR2 is FQNEAQ in the germline V gene. The CDR3: CASSEQVLGEKLCF. DNA for the CDR3: TGTGCCAGCAGCGAACAGGTCCTGGGGGAAAAACTGTGTTTT.

This clonotype appeared many times. The chain uses TRBV6-2 or TRBV6-3 and TRBJ2-4, with D perhaps matching TRBD2 (5 bases). Trimming stripped 0 bases from V and 0 bases from J, with 18 bases between. The CDR3 spans 19 residues. Germline lookup yields CDR1 MNHEY and CDR2 SVGEGT. As DNA, the CDR3 is TGTGCCAGCAGTTACTCGAGGGCAGCTCTCCTTTTAGCCAAAAACATTCAGTACTTC. Translated, it gives CASSYSRAALLLAKNIQYF.

This clonotype appeared many times. The rearrangement uses TRBV27 and TRBJ2-2, with 7 bases fitting TRBD2. Per germline, CDR1 MNHEY and CDR2 SMNVEV (reference sequence). The V segment lost 2 bases and the J segment 0 bases; nucleotides outside the gene matches: 6. CDR3 size: 17 residues. The CDR3 DNA sequence: TGTGCCAGCAGTTTAAATACCCTAGCGGCGAACACCGGGGAGCTGTTTTTT. Residues: CASSLNTLAANTGELFF.

This clonotype was counted at least ten times. The chain uses TRBV7-2 and TRBJ2-1; D is unclear. The CDR3 contains 15 residues. Germline CDR1 reads SGHTA; CDR2 reads FQGNSA. V lost 2 bases, J lost 8 bases, and 16 bases lay in between. This CDR3 reads CASSLSTTPFHEQFF. CDR3 in DNA: TGTGCCAGCAGCTTAAGTACTACTCCTTTCCATGAGCAGTTCTTC.

This clonotype was seen many times. J is TRBJ2-7 and V is TRBV6-6; D is uncertain. The germline CDR1 and CDR2 sequences are MNHNY and SVGAGI (reference sequence). This CDR3 is 11 amino acids long. V was trimmed by 7 bases and J by 4 bases, leaving 8 bases between them. CDR3 amino acids: CASMLAYEQYF. For the CDR3, the DNA is TGTGCCAGCATGCTCGCGTACGAGCAGTACTTC.

The V and J genes are TRBV27 and TRBJ1-5; 7 bases are shared with TRBD1. V lost 4 bases to trimming and J lost 3 bases; unmatched junction nucleotides: 9. The CDR3 spans 16 residues. Germline CDR1 is MNHEY and CDR2 is SMNVEV (reference sequence). The DNA of the CDR3 is TGTGCCAGCAGTTCCCTGACAGGGAATAACAATCAGCCCCAGCATTTT. It specifies CASSSLTGNNNQPQHF.

Comment on this clonotype: Just one base apart from a much larger clone, this may be a read error. The chain carries TRBV14 and TRBJ2-7; 7 positions agree with TRBD1. This CDR3 has 13 amino acids. The germline gives CDR1 SGHDN, CDR2 FVKESK. The V and J ends lost 6 bases and 5 bases, in that order; junction bases with no gene match: 7. The CDR3 spells CASRRDSGNEQYF. The CDR3, as DNA: TGTGCCAGCAGAAGGGACAGCGGAAACGAGCAGTACTTC.

This clonotype came up many times. The chain recombines TRBV19 with TRBJ2-2; tentative D call: TRBD1 (6 bases). The germline CDR1 and CDR2 sequences are LNHDA and SQIVND (reference sequence). Trimming stripped 4 bases from V and 2 bases from J, with 14 bases between. The CDR3 is made up of 16 amino acids. CDR3 sequence (DNA): TGTGCCAGTAGTACCAAGACAGGAGGAAACACCGGGGAGCTGTTTTTT. Amino acid sequence: CASSTKTGGNTGELFF.

The J gene is TRBJ2-2, the V gene TRBV28; the match to TRBD2 covers 7 bases. The CDR3 is 15 amino acids. Germline CDR1 and CDR2: MDHEN and SYDVKM. V dropped 3 bases and J dropped 7; count of bases not matched to a gene: 8. The CDR3 reads CASSFAGEIIGELFF. Here the CDR3 DNA reads TGTGCCAGCAGTTTTGCGGGAGAAATTATCGGGGAGCTGTTTTTT.